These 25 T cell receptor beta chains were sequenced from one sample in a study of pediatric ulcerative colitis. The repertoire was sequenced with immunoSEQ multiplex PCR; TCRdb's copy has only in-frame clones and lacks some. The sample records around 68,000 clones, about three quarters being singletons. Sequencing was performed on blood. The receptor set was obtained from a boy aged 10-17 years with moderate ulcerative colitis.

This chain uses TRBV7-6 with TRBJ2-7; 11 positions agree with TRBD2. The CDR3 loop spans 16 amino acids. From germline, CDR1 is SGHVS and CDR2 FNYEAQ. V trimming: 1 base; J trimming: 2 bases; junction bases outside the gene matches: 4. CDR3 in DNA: TGTGCCAGCAGCTTAGGTGGGACTAGCGGAGCCTACGAGCAGTACTTC. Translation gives CASSLGGTSGAYEQYF.

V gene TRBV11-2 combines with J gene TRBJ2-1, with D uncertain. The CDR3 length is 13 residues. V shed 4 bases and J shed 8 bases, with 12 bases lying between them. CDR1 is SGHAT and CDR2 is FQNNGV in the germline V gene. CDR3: CASSSHNRYEQFF. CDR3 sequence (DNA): TGTGCCAGCAGCTCGCACAATAGGTATGAGCAGTTCTTC.

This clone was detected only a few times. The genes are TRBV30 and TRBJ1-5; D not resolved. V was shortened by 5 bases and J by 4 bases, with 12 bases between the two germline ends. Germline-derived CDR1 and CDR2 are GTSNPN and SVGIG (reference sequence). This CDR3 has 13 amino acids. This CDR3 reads CAWSSLPNQPQHF. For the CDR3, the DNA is TGTGCCTGGTCCAGTTTACCGAATCAGCCCCAGCATTTT.

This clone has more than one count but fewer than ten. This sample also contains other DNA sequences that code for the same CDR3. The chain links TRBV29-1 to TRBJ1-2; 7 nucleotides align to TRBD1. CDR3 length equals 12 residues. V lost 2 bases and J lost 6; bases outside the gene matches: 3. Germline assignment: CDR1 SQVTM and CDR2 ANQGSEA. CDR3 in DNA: TGCAGCGTTGAAACGCAGGGGGATGGCTACACCTTC. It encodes CSVETQGDGYTF.

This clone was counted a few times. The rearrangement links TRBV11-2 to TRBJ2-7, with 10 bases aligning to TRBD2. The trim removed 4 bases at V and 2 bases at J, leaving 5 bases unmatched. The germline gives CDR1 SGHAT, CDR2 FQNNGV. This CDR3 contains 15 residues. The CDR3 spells CASSSLAGKTYEQYF. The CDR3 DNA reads TGTGCCAGCAGCTCACTAGCGGGGAAAACCTACGAGCAGTACTTC.

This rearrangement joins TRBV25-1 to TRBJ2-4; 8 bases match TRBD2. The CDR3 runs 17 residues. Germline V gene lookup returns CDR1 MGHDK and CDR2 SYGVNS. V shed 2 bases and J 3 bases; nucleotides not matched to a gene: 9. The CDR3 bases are TGTGCCAGCAGTGAAACGGCATCCGGGACTAGCAAAAACATTCAGTACTTC. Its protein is CASSETASGTSKNIQYF. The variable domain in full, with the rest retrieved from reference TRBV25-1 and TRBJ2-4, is EADIYQTPRYLVIGTGKKITLECSQTMGHDKMYWYQQDPGMELHLIHYSYGVNSTEKGDLSSESTVSRIRTEHFPLTLESARPSHTSQYLCASSETASGTSKNIQYFGAGTRLSVL.

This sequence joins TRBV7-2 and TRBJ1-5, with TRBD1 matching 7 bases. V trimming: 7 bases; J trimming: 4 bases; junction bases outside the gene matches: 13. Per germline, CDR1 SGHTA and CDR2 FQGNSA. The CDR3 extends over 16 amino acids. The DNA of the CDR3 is TGTGCCAGCACCCCCCGTGGGACAGAAGGGAATCAGCCCCAGCATTTT. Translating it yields CASTPRGTEGNQPQHF.

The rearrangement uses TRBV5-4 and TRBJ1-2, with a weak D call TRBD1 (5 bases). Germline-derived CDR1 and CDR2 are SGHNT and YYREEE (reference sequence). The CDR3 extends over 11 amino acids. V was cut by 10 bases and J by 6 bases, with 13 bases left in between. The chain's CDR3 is CASEGSDGYTF. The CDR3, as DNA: TGTGCCTCCGAGGGGAGTGATGGCTACACCTTC.

CDR3 sequence: CAIRLSGAGYGYTF. As DNA, the CDR3 is TGTGCCATCAGGCTCTCCGGGGCGGGCTATGGCTACACCTTC. The chain employs TRBV10-3 and TRBJ1-2; possible D gene TRBD1, 5 bases. CDR1 ENHRY and CDR2 SYGVKD come from the germline V gene. V gave up 6 bases and J gave up 4 bases, with 15 bases separating them. The CDR3 spans 14 residues.

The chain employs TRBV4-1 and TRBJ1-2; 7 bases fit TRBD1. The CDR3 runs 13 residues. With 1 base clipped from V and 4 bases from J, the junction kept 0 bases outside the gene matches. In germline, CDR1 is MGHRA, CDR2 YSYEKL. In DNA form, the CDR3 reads TGCGCCAGCAGCCAAGGGACAGGCTATGGCTACACCTTC. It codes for CASSQGTGYGYTF.

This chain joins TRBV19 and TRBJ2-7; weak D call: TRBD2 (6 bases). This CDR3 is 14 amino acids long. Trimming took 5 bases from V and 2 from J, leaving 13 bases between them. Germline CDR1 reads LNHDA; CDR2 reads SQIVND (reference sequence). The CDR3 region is CASSAASVAYEQYF. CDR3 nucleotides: TGTGCCAGTAGTGCAGCTAGCGTGGCCTACGAGCAGTACTTC.

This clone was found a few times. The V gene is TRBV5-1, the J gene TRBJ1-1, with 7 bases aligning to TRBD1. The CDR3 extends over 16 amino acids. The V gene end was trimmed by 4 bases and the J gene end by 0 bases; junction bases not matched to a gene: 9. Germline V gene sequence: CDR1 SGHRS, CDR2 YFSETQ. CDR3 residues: CASSGAGRGLNTEAFF. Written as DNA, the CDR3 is TGCGCCAGCAGCGGAGCAGGGAGGGGGCTGAACACTGAAGCTTTCTTT.

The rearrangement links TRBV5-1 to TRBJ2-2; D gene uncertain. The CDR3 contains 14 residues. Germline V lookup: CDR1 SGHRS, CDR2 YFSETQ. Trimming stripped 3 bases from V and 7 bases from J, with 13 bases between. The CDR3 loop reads CASSSLAADGELFF. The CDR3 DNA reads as TGCGCCAGCAGCTCATTGGCGGCTGACGGGGAGCTGTTTTTT. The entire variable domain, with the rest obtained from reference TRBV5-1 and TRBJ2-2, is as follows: KAGVTQTPRYLIKTRGQQVTLSCSPISGHRSVSWYQQTPGQGLQFLFEYFSETQRNKGNFPGRFSGRQFSNSRSEMNVSTLELGDSALYLCASSSLAADGELFFGEGSRLTVL.

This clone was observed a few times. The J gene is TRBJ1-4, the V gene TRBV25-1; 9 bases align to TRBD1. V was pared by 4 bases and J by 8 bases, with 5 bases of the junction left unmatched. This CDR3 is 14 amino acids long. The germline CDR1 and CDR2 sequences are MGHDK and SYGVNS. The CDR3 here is CASSGTGAREKLFF. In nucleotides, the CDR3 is TGTGCCAGCAGTGGGACAGGGGCCAGGGAAAAACTGTTTTTT.

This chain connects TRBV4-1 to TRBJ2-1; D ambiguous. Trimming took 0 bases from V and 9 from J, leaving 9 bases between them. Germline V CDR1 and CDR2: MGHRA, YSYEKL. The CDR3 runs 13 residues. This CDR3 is CASSQDGVGEQFF. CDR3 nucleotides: TGCGCCAGCAGCCAAGATGGGGTGGGTGAGCAGTTCTTC.

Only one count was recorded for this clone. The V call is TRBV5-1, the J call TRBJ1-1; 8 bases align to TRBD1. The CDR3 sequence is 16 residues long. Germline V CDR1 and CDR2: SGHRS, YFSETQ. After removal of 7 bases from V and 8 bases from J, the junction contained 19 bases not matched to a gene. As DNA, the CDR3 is TGCGCCAGCCGCGTATCGGCGACAGGGGCCCCTGTGGAAGCTTTCTTT. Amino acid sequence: CASRVSATGAPVEAFF.

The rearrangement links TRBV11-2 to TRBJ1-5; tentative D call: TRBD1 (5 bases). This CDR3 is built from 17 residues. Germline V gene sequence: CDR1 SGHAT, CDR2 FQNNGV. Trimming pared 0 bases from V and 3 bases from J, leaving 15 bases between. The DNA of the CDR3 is TGTGCCAGCAGCTTAGATGCTCTCGGGGCCCTCAATCAGCCCCAGCATTTT. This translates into CASSLDALGALNQPQHF.

Written as DNA, the CDR3 is TGTGCCAGCAGCCGGGACAGTCTGGGGCAAGAGACCCAGTACTTC. This gives the protein CASSRDSLGQETQYF. V usage is TRBV5-4 and J usage is TRBJ2-5; 7 positions match TRBD1. The V gene end was trimmed by 4 bases and the J gene end by 2 bases; junction bases not matched to a gene: 8. CDR3 length: 15 amino acids. Per the germline V gene, CDR1 is SGHNT and CDR2 is YYREEE (reference sequence).

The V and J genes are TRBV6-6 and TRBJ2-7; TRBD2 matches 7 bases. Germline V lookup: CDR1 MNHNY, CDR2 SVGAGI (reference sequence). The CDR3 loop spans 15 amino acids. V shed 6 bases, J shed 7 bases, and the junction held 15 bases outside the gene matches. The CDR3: CASSPRGGGGGEQYF. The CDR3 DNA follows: TGTGCCAGCAGCCCGCGGGGTGGCGGGGGAGGGGAGCAGTACTTC.

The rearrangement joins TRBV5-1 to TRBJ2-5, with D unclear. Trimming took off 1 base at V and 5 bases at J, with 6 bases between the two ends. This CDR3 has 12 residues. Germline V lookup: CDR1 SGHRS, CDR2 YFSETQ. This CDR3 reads CASSLSGETQYF. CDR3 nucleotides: TGCGCCAGCAGCTTGTCCGGGGAGACCCAGTACTTC.

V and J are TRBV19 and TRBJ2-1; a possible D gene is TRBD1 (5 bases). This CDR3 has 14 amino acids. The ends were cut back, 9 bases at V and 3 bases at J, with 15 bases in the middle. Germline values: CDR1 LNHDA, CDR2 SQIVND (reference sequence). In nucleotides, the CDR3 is TGTGCCAGCCCGAATGTAGGGGACTACAATGAGCAGTTCTTC. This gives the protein CASPNVGDYNEQFF.

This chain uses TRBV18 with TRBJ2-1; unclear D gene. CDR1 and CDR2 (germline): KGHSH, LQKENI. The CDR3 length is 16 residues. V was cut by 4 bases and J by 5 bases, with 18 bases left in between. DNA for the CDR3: TGTGCCAGCTCACGAGACGGCTTTGGGAATCACAATGAGCAGTTCTTC. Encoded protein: CASSRDGFGNHNEQFF.

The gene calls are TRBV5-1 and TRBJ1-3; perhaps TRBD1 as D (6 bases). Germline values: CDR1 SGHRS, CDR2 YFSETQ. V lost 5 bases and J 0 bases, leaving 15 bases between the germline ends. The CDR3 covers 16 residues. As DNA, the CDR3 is TGCGCCAGCAGTCGGGAAACAGGGTACTCTGGAAACACCATATATTTT. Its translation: CASSRETGYSGNTIYF.

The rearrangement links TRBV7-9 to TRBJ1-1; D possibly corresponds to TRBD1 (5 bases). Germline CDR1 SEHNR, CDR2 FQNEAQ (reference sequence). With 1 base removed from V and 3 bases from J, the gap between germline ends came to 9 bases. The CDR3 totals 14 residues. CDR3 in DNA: TGTGCCAGCAGCTTAGAGACAGAACACACTGAAGCTTTCTTT. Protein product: CASSLETEHTEAFF.

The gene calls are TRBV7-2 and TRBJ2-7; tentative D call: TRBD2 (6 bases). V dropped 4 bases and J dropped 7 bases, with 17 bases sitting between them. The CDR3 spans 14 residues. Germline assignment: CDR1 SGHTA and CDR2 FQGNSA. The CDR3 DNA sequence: TGTGCCAGCAGCTCCCGGGACTGGAGTAAGGAGCAGTACTTC. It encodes CASSSRDWSKEQYF. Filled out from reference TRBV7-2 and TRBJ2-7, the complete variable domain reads GAGVSQSPSNKVTEKGKDVELRCDPISGHTALYWYRQSLGQGLEFLIYFQGNSAPDKSGLPSDRFSAERTGGSVSTLTIQRTQQEDSAVYLCASSSRDWSKEQYFGPGTRLTVT.